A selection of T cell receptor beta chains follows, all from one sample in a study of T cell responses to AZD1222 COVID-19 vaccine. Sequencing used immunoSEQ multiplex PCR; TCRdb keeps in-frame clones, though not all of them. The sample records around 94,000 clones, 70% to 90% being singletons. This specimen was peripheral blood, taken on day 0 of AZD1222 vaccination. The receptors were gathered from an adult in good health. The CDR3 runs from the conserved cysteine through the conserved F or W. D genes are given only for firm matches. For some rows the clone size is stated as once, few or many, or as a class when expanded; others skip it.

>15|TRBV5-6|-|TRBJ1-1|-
CASSLVSSGNTEAFF
TGTGCCAGCAGCTTGGTATCAAGCGGTAACACTGAAGCTTTCTTT
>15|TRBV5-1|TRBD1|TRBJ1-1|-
CASSNGQGVDTEAFF
TGCGCCAGCAGCAACGGACAGGGTGTCGACACTGAAGCTTTCTTT
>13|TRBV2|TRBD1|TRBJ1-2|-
CASRRDRGNGYTF
TGTGCCAGCAGGAGGGACAGGGGCAATGGCTACACCTTC
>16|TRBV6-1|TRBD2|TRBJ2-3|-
CASSGALAERTDTQYF
TGTGCCAGCAGTGGGGCCCTAGCGGAACGCACAGATACGCAGTATTTT
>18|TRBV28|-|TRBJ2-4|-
CASSWGRGGAPAGDIQYF
TGTGCCAGCAGTTGGGGGAGGGGGGGCGCCCCGGCGGGAGACATTCAGTACTTC
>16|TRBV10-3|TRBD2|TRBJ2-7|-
CAISGKNSGPSYEQYF
TGTGCCATCAGTGGGAAAAATAGCGGGCCCTCCTACGAGCAGTACTTC
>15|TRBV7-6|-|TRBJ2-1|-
CASSLQDWGNNEQFF
TGTGCCAGCAGCCTACAGGATTGGGGAAACAATGAGCAGTTCTTC
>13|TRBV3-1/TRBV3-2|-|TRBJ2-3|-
CASSQDLRDTQYF
TGTGCCAGCAGCCAGGACCTCAGAGATACGCAGTATTTT
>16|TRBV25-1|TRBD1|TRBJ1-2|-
CASSEPGTDKNYGYTF
TGTGCCAGCAGTGAACCAGGGACAGATAAAAACTATGGCTACACCTTC
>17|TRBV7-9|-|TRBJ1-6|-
CASSSIKETNYNSPLHF
TGTGCCAGCAGCTCGATAAAAGAAACAAACTATAATTCACCCCTCCACTTT
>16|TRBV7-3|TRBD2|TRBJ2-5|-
CASSSSGGRLQETQYF
TGTGCCAGCAGCTCTAGCGGGGGGCGGCTCCAAGAGACCCAGTACTTC
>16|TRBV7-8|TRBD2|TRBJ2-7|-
CASSLVSSGGDYEQYF
TGTGCCAGCAGCTTAGTTTCTAGCGGGGGAGACTACGAGCAGTACTTC
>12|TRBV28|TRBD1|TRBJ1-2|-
CASKTGLGGYTF
TGTGCCAGCAAGACAGGGCTTGGTGGCTACACCTTC
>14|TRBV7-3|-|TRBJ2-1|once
CASSPLGGYNEQFF
TGTGCCAGCAGCCCTCTAGGGGGTTACAATGAGCAGTTCTTC
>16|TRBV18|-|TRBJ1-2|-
CASSPMSGQGMDGYTF
TGTGCCAGCTCACCTATGTCTGGGCAGGGCATGGATGGCTACACCTTC
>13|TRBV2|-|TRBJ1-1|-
CASCRDQNTEAFF
TGTGCCAGCTGCCGGGACCAAAACACTGAAGCTTTCTTT
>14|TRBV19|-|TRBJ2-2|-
CASSPVAETGELFF
TGTGCCAGTAGCCCCGTTGCTGAGACCGGGGAGCTGTTTTTT
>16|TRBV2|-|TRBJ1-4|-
CASSERTEGTNEKLFF
TGTGCCAGCAGTGAGCGGACAGAGGGAACTAATGAAAAACTGTTTTTT
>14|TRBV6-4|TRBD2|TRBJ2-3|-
CASSEGLATDTQYF
TGTGCCAGCAGTGAGGGACTAGCGACAGATACGCAGTATTTT
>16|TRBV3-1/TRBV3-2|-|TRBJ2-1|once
CASSHLGASSYNEQFF
TGTGCCAGCAGCCACCTGGGGGCCTCCTCCTACAATGAGCAGTTCTTC
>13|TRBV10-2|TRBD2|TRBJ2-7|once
CASSRLAGVEQYF
TGCGCCAGTTCACGGCTAGCGGGGGTCGAGCAGTACTTC
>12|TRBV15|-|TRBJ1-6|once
CATSRDRSPLHF
TGTGCCACCAGCAGAGATAGGTCACCCCTCCACTTT
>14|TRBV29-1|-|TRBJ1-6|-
CSVEVAGPGTPLHF
TGCAGCGTTGAAGTTGCCGGCCCCGGGACACCCCTCCACTTT
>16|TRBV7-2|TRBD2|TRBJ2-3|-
CASRASPGGTTDTQYF
TGTGCCAGCAGGGCCTCCCCGGGGGGGACCACAGATACGCAGTATTTT